The clone carrying this TCR beta chain has a count of ten or more. Antigen specificity is unknown. Trimming left V 6 bases short and J 6 bases short, with 12 bases between. Germline V gene data show CDR1 as SNHLY and CDR2 as FYNNEI. This CDR3 contains 13 residues. TCR alpha and beta CDR3 regions were amplified from RNA using iRepertoire nested multiplex PCR. Input was roughly 85-400 ng of tissue mRNA or PBMC total RNA. Using its own MiXCR run on the multiplex PCR reads, TCRdb lists one record per CDR3 protein. This table has roughly 200,000 distinct CDR3 sequences, more than 25% appearing once. This sample is part of a study of glioma-infiltrating T cells. General study points: CDR3 overlap between tissue and blood was very small. Tissue-blood divergence was below expectation in non-neoplastic patients, above in gliomas.

The receptor comes from a human donor with low-grade glioma or glioblastoma, undergoing nonglioma brain surgery, or in good health (not recorded which). The chain is built from TRBV2 and TRBJ2-1; D is ambiguous. Sequencing was carried out using glioma tissue, nonneoplastic brain tissue, or PBMCs (not recorded which). The CDR3: CASRYGRSNEQFF. The CDR3 nucleotides are TGTGCCAGCAGATACGGGCGGAGCAATGAGCAGTTCTTC.